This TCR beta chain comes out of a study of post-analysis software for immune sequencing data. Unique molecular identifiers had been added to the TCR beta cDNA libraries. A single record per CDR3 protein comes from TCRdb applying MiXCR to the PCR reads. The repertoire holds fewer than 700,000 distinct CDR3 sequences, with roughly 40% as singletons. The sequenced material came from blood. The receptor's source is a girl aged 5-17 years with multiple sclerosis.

The CDR3 protein is CASNYDLGENTEAFF. In DNA form, the CDR3 reads TGTGCCAGCAACTACGACCTAGGGGAAAACACTGAAGCTTTCTTT. The V and J genes are TRBV2 and TRBJ1-1, with a possible D match to TRBD1 (5 bases). The CDR3 runs to 15 residues. V lost 7 bases to trimming and J lost 2 bases, with 17 bases between them. In germline, CDR1 is SNHLY, CDR2 FYNNEI.